Listed below are T cell receptor beta chains from one sample, sequenced in a study of shared clonotypes between healthy human individuals. Libraries were prepared by immunoSEQ multiplex PCR; TCRdb keeps only in-frame clonotypes and omits some of them. The sample comprises about 2.1 million clones, approximately 94% of which are singletons, and approximately 1.7% rests with the top ten. The sequenced material came from naive CD8+ T cells from PBMCs. The source is a man aged 18-30 years in good health. Some clones in this sample may be carry-over from other donors' samples. Both conserved end residues are part of each CDR3. Each record gives: J gene, clone size, D gene, V gene, CDR3 protein, CDR3 DNA. D genes are given only for firm matches. Some rows mark clone size as missing; the rest say once, few, many or name a class of expanded clone.

j_call: TRBJ2-7; clone_size: once; d_call: -; v_call: TRBV7-8; cdr3_aa: CAPGRAGGAISYEQYF; cdr3_nt: TGTGCCCCCGGCCGAGCGGGTGGCGCGATTTCGTACGAGCAGTACTTC
j_call: TRBJ1-5; clone_size: -; d_call: TRBD1; v_call: TRBV4-1; cdr3_aa: CASSQRGQGGSNQPQHF; cdr3_nt: TGCGCCAGCAGCCAGAGGGGACAGGGTGGAAGCAATCAGCCCCAGCATTTT
j_call: TRBJ2-3; clone_size: -; d_call: -; v_call: TRBV13; cdr3_aa: CASSLMRDSPPDTQYF; cdr3_nt: TGTGCCAGCAGCTTAATGCGGGACTCCCCCCCAGATACGCAGTATTTT
j_call: TRBJ1-4; clone_size: few; d_call: -; v_call: TRBV15; cdr3_aa: CATSGSEKLFF; cdr3_nt: TGTGCCACCAGCGGGAGTGAAAAACTGTTTTTT
j_call: TRBJ2-7; clone_size: -; d_call: -; v_call: TRBV7-9; cdr3_aa: CASSHQGGYEQYF; cdr3_nt: TGTGCCAGCAGCCATCAAGGGGGCTACGAGCAGTACTTC
j_call: TRBJ1-6; clone_size: -; d_call: TRBD1; v_call: TRBV5-1; cdr3_aa: CASSWEVPGGNSPLHF; cdr3_nt: TGCGCCAGCAGCTGGGAAGTCCCAGGGGGTAATTCACCCCTCCACTTT
j_call: TRBJ2-7; clone_size: -; d_call: -; v_call: TRBV9; cdr3_aa: CASSVGQSPYEQYF; cdr3_nt: TGTGCCAGCAGCGTAGGTCAGTCCCCCTACGAGCAGTACTTC
j_call: TRBJ1-5; clone_size: -; d_call: TRBD1; v_call: TRBV27; cdr3_aa: CASSPGQSNQPQHF; cdr3_nt: TGTGCCAGCAGCCCGGGACAGAGCAATCAGCCCCAGCATTTT
j_call: TRBJ2-1; clone_size: -; d_call: TRBD2; v_call: TRBV27; cdr3_aa: CASSPRTSAHYYNEQFF; cdr3_nt: TGTGCCAGCAGTCCTAGGACTAGCGCCCATTACTACAATGAGCAGTTCTTC
j_call: TRBJ1-1; clone_size: -; d_call: -; v_call: TRBV19; cdr3_aa: CASRPGRGNTEAFF; cdr3_nt: TGTGCCAGTAGACCGGGACGAGGGAACACTGAAGCTTTCTTT
j_call: TRBJ1-2; clone_size: -; d_call: -; v_call: TRBV27; cdr3_aa: CASSPSGYNYGYTF; cdr3_nt: TGTGCCAGCAGTCCATCAGGGTACAACTATGGCTACACCTTC
j_call: TRBJ2-7; clone_size: -; d_call: -; v_call: TRBV5-6; cdr3_aa: CASSLGDFSYEQYF; cdr3_nt: TGTGCCAGCAGCTTGGGGGACTTCTCCTACGAGCAGTACTTC
j_call: TRBJ1-4; clone_size: -; d_call: -; v_call: TRBV9; cdr3_aa: CASSSGRVDEKLFF; cdr3_nt: TGTGCCAGCAGCTCAGGGAGGGTAGATGAAAAACTGTTTTTT
j_call: TRBJ2-3; clone_size: -; d_call: -; v_call: TRBV4-3; cdr3_aa: CASSQDRDLGSTDTQYF; cdr3_nt: TGCGCCAGCAGCCAAGATAGGGATTTAGGGAGCACAGATACGCAGTATTTT
j_call: TRBJ1-2; clone_size: once; d_call: -; v_call: TRBV27; cdr3_aa: CASSATPTGVGGYTF; cdr3_nt: TGTGCCAGCAGTGCAACCCCGACTGGGGTAGGGGGCTACACCTTC
j_call: TRBJ2-1; clone_size: -; d_call: -; v_call: TRBV7-8; cdr3_aa: CASSPGTFGYNEQFF; cdr3_nt: TGTGCCAGCAGCCCAGGGACTTTTGGCTACAATGAGCAGTTCTTC
j_call: TRBJ1-3; clone_size: once; d_call: -; v_call: TRBV4-2; cdr3_aa: CASSQAGGRLGNTIYF; cdr3_nt: TGTGCCAGCAGCCAAGCCGGGGGGCGGTTGGGAAACACCATATATTTT
j_call: TRBJ2-5; clone_size: -; d_call: TRBD2; v_call: TRBV6-5; cdr3_aa: CASSSPAGGRETQYF; cdr3_nt: TGTGCCAGCAGTTCCCCGGCGGGGGGACGGGAGACCCAGTACTTC
j_call: TRBJ2-2; clone_size: -; d_call: -; v_call: TRBV19; cdr3_aa: CASSPPGSPGELFF; cdr3_nt: TGTGCCAGTAGCCCCCCGGGGAGCCCCGGGGAGCTGTTTTTT
j_call: TRBJ2-7; clone_size: -; d_call: -; v_call: TRBV19; cdr3_aa: CASSGRLSYEQYF; cdr3_nt: TGTGCCAGTAGTGGCAGACTCTCCTACGAGCAGTACTTC
j_call: TRBJ2-1; clone_size: -; d_call: TRBD2; v_call: TRBV9; cdr3_aa: CASSVRSSGVTNEQFF; cdr3_nt: TGTGCCAGCAGCGTACGGTCTAGCGGGGTAACCAATGAGCAGTTCTTC
j_call: TRBJ2-3; clone_size: -; d_call: -; v_call: TRBV7-2; cdr3_aa: CASSLDRPEGDTDTQYF; cdr3_nt: TGTGCCAGCAGCTTAGATCGTCCTGAGGGGGACACAGATACGCAGTATTTT
j_call: TRBJ2-7; clone_size: -; d_call: -; v_call: TRBV6-5; cdr3_aa: CASSYSGESYEQYF; cdr3_nt: TGTGCCAGCAGTTACTCCGGGGAGTCCTACGAGCAGTACTTC
j_call: TRBJ2-1; clone_size: -; d_call: -; v_call: TRBV7-9; cdr3_aa: CASSLAINNEQFF; cdr3_nt: TGTGCCAGCAGCTTAGCGATTAACAATGAGCAGTTCTTC
j_call: TRBJ2-3; clone_size: -; d_call: TRBD1; v_call: TRBV25-1; cdr3_aa: CASSEGTDNTQYF; cdr3_nt: TGTGCCAGCAGTGAAGGGACAGACAATACGCAGTATTTT
j_call: TRBJ2-7; clone_size: -; d_call: TRBD1; v_call: TRBV27; cdr3_aa: CASSLTGAEQYF; cdr3_nt: TGTGCCAGCAGTTTAACAGGGGCCGAGCAGTACTTC
j_call: TRBJ2-2; clone_size: few; d_call: -; v_call: TRBV6-5; cdr3_aa: CASSYSMSGELFF; cdr3_nt: TGTGCCAGCAGTTACTCGATGTCCGGGGAGCTGTTTTTT
j_call: TRBJ2-2; clone_size: -; d_call: TRBD2; v_call: TRBV7-9; cdr3_aa: CASSLSGRAGELFF; cdr3_nt: TGTGCCAGCAGCTTATCCGGGAGGGCCGGGGAGCTGTTTTTT
j_call: TRBJ2-5; clone_size: once; d_call: -; v_call: TRBV29-1; cdr3_aa: CSVEFGRLTGETQYF; cdr3_nt: TGCAGCGTTGAATTTGGACGCCTGACCGGGGAGACCCAGTACTTC
j_call: TRBJ2-3; clone_size: -; d_call: -; v_call: TRBV6-1; cdr3_aa: CASSEGSLSTDTQYF; cdr3_nt: TGTGCCAGCAGTGAAGGCAGCCTTAGCACAGATACGCAGTATTTT
j_call: TRBJ1-5; clone_size: -; d_call: -; v_call: TRBV18; cdr3_aa: CASSPDSNPNQPQHF; cdr3_nt: TGTGCCAGCTCACCAGACAGCAACCCCAATCAGCCCCAGCATTTT
j_call: TRBJ2-7; clone_size: -; d_call: -; v_call: TRBV7-9; cdr3_aa: CASSRPPEDEQYF; cdr3_nt: TGTGCCAGCAGCAGACCCCCGGAAGACGAGCAGTACTTC
j_call: TRBJ2-7; clone_size: -; d_call: -; v_call: TRBV30; cdr3_aa: CAWSGPVSKATYEQYF; cdr3_nt: TGTGCCTGGAGTGGACCGGTGTCCAAGGCTACCTACGAGCAGTACTTC
j_call: TRBJ2-7; clone_size: -; d_call: TRBD1; v_call: TRBV6-1; cdr3_aa: CAGTGPEPHYEQYF; cdr3_nt: TGTGCGGGGACAGGACCCGAACCTCACTACGAGCAGTACTTC
j_call: TRBJ2-1; clone_size: -; d_call: -; v_call: TRBV19; cdr3_aa: CASSIWSGGAHNEQFF; cdr3_nt: TGTGCCAGTAGTATTTGGTCCGGGGGCGCCCACAATGAGCAGTTCTTC
j_call: TRBJ1-2; clone_size: -; d_call: -; v_call: TRBV28; cdr3_aa: CASKFLQDSLYGYTF; cdr3_nt: TGTGCCAGCAAATTTCTTCAGGACAGCCTCTATGGCTACACCTTC
j_call: TRBJ1-2; clone_size: -; d_call: -; v_call: TRBV30; cdr3_aa: CAWSIWPDHDYGYTF; cdr3_nt: TGTGCCTGGAGCATCTGGCCAGACCACGACTATGGCTACACCTTC
j_call: TRBJ2-7; clone_size: -; d_call: -; v_call: TRBV7-9; cdr3_aa: CASSPGTEKSYEQYF; cdr3_nt: TGTGCCAGCAGCCCCGGGACGGAGAAATCCTACGAGCAGTACTTC
j_call: TRBJ2-3; clone_size: -; d_call: -; v_call: TRBV5-5; cdr3_aa: CASSRGESTDTQYF; cdr3_nt: TGTGCCAGCAGCAGGGGGGAGAGCACAGATACGCAGTATTTT
j_call: TRBJ2-1; clone_size: -; d_call: -; v_call: TRBV28; cdr3_aa: CASSPLDEQFF; cdr3_nt: TGTGCCAGCAGCCCCCTCGATGAGCAGTTCTTC
j_call: TRBJ2-7; clone_size: -; d_call: TRBD2; v_call: TRBV28; cdr3_aa: CASNPSGASYEQYF; cdr3_nt: TGTGCCAGCAATCCTAGCGGGGCGAGCTACGAGCAGTACTTC
j_call: TRBJ2-5; clone_size: -; d_call: TRBD1; v_call: TRBV29-1; cdr3_aa: CSVEGQGRLQETQYF; cdr3_nt: TGCAGCGTCGAGGGACAGGGACGACTCCAAGAGACCCAGTACTTC
j_call: TRBJ2-1; clone_size: -; d_call: TRBD2; v_call: TRBV27; cdr3_aa: CASSLWGGSPHNEQFF; cdr3_nt: TGTGCCAGCAGTTTATGGGGCGGGAGTCCCCACAATGAGCAGTTCTTC
j_call: TRBJ2-7; clone_size: -; d_call: TRBD2; v_call: TRBV7-2; cdr3_aa: CASSLEAGGFSYEQYF; cdr3_nt: TGTGCCAGCAGCTTAGAGGCGGGGGGGTTCTCCTACGAGCAGTACTTC
j_call: TRBJ2-5; clone_size: -; d_call: TRBD1; v_call: TRBV7-2; cdr3_aa: CASSSGLGQAQETQYF; cdr3_nt: TGTGCCAGCAGCTCCGGTCTGGGACAGGCTCAAGAGACCCAGTACTTC
j_call: TRBJ1-3; clone_size: -; d_call: TRBD1; v_call: TRBV27; cdr3_aa: CASKDRGHGNTIYF; cdr3_nt: TGTGCCAGCAAAGACAGGGGTCACGGAAACACCATATATTTT
j_call: TRBJ2-7; clone_size: once; d_call: -; v_call: TRBV27; cdr3_aa: CASSRGGGEQYF; cdr3_nt: TGTGCCAGCAGTCGGGGCGGCGGCGAGCAGTACTTC
j_call: TRBJ1-3; clone_size: -; d_call: -; v_call: TRBV11-2; cdr3_aa: CASSLVGGGNTIYF; cdr3_nt: TGTGCCAGCAGCTTAGTGGGGGGCGGAAACACCATATATTTT
j_call: TRBJ1-5; clone_size: -; d_call: TRBD1; v_call: TRBV7-6; cdr3_aa: CASSLEGANQPQHF; cdr3_nt: TGTGCCAGCAGCCTCGAGGGGGCCAATCAGCCCCAGCATTTT
j_call: TRBJ2-1; clone_size: -; d_call: TRBD2; v_call: TRBV27; cdr3_aa: CASSLLVSSGRASSYNEQFF; cdr3_nt: TGTGCCAGCAGTTTATTGGTTTCCAGCGGGAGAGCGTCCTCCTACAATGAGCAGTTCTTC
j_call: TRBJ2-7; clone_size: -; d_call: -; v_call: TRBV12-5; cdr3_aa: CASGPGPGYEQYF; cdr3_nt: TGTGCTAGTGGTCCGGGACCGGGCTACGAGCAGTACTTC
j_call: TRBJ2-7; clone_size: -; d_call: -; v_call: TRBV28; cdr3_aa: CASSLRGVSYEQYF; cdr3_nt: TGTGCCAGCAGTTTACGGGGAGTCTCCTACGAGCAGTACTTC
j_call: TRBJ2-7; clone_size: -; d_call: TRBD2; v_call: TRBV6-5; cdr3_aa: CASSPWTSGPYEQYF; cdr3_nt: TGTGCCAGCAGTCCCTGGACTAGCGGGCCCTACGAGCAGTACTTC
j_call: TRBJ2-1; clone_size: -; d_call: TRBD1; v_call: TRBV29-1; cdr3_aa: CSVLGQGPNEQFF; cdr3_nt: TGCAGCGTCCTCGGACAGGGCCCGAATGAGCAGTTCTTC
j_call: TRBJ2-7; clone_size: -; d_call: TRBD2; v_call: TRBV29-1; cdr3_aa: CSVTIPTSGAYEQYF; cdr3_nt: TGCAGCGTAACAATCCCGACTAGCGGAGCCTACGAGCAGTACTTC
j_call: TRBJ2-3; clone_size: few; d_call: -; v_call: TRBV14; cdr3_aa: CASSQAGDTQYF; cdr3_nt: TGTGCCAGCAGCCAAGCCGGGGATACGCAGTATTTT
j_call: TRBJ1-1; clone_size: -; d_call: TRBD1; v_call: TRBV28; cdr3_aa: CASLGRGLTEAFF; cdr3_nt: TGTGCCAGCCTAGGCAGGGGGCTAACTGAAGCTTTCTTT
j_call: TRBJ2-7; clone_size: -; d_call: -; v_call: TRBV6-5; cdr3_aa: CASSYSAGAYEQYF; cdr3_nt: TGTGCCAGCAGTTACTCGGCAGGGGCCTACGAGCAGTACTTC
j_call: TRBJ2-7; clone_size: -; d_call: TRBD2; v_call: TRBV27; cdr3_aa: CASSGREAPAYEQYF; cdr3_nt: TGTGCCAGCTCAGGGCGGGAGGCCCCTGCCTACGAGCAGTACTTC